This TCR beta chain was identified during a study of T cell responses to AZD1222 COVID-19 vaccine (dated by TCRdb to the early 2020s). About the full investigation: Because spike-specific TCR depth and breadth did not differ between the two schedules, AZD1222 recipients who got a second dose at roughly 4 weeks were pooled with those who got a second dose at roughly 12 weeks. A total of 240 or so trial participants underwent TCR sequencing, of whom more than 200 had received two doses of AZD1222 and roughly 26 had received two doses of the MenACWY control vaccine. Trial participants were enrolled by age into subgroups of 18-55, 56-69 and 70-plus years, and around 150, 28 and 57 TCR-sequenced participants, respectively, were included in these subgroups. Findings and caveats that apply to the study as a whole: Because no day 14 peak-response samples were available, the repertoires could be characterized only after the peak T cell response. After two AZD1222 doses, both the breadth and the depth of spike-specific TCRs were significantly higher than at day 0 and than in MenACWY recipients. CD4 TCRs associated with the vaccine covered the entire spike protein, and the dominant responses were in regions 160-218 and 743-854. Epitopes outside the regions mutated in the B.1.351 and B.1.1.7 variants were reportedly recognized by nearly half of the unique spike-specific TCRs. Participants were mostly white British and included more females than males, and it was suggested by the authors that clonal diversity may have been underestimated. In the small 56-69-year group, the increase in depth fell short of significance, most likely because of low power. Conclusions about previously exposed vaccinees are limited, since just six AZD1222 recipients were seropositive for SARS-CoV-2 at baseline.

The germline V and J ends show losses of 8 bases and 4 bases respectively, and no gene match explains 10 bases of the junction. In the germline V gene, CDR1 corresponds to SNHLY and CDR2 to FYNNEI. From the cysteine through the phenylalanine, the CDR3 covers 14 amino acids. Here the CDR3 DNA is all that survives: 42 bases in frame from base 1. Note on this clone: Its cognate antigen has yet to be identified. The record has no base qualities; no much larger clone is one base away.

The CDR3 regions of human TCRbeta chains were analyzed by immunosequencing. On the authors' methods: Repertoire TCRs were checked for matches against a reference library of SARS-CoV-2-specific TCRs that had been generated using the MIRA antigen-specificity platform. Breadth meant the fraction of unique TCRs that were SARS-CoV-2-associated, whereas depth meant the fraction of total T cells that were SARS-CoV-2-associated. Each spike-specific TCR was assigned to its reactive spike region and to a CD4 or CD8 class using the MIRA data. Log10-transformed breadth and depth values were compared by one-way ANOVA with Sidak's multiple comparisons tests. Here the immuneACCESS table is served through TCRdb, limited to in-frame sequences with V and J called. Missing clones are a known gap in these copies; in checked studies unresolved V genes cover under half, and the rest lacks a known reason. That table gives V, J and clone size, and the DNA gave D and trimming. This sample comprises about 120,000 clones, 70% to 90% of them detected only once. The ten largest account for roughly 9% of the sample.

Reading the label with the study, this specimen's time point is: baseline before first vaccination. The vaccinee samples were drawn from two UK trials, COV001 and COV002, one of which was a single-blind randomized controlled phase 2/3 trial testing AZD1222 (ChAdOx1 nCoV-19) in healthy adults. For TCRbeta chain sequencing, PBMC samples from trial participants were taken at day 0 and at day 28 after the second dose. The chain joins TRBV2 to TRBJ1-1, and 7 junctional nucleotides match TRBD1. The clonotype originates from an adult in good health. The sequenced sample was peripheral blood, obtained on day 0 of AZD1222 vaccination. The CDR3: CASLNRGISTEAFF. The DNA is TGTGCCAGCCTTAACAGGGGTATTAGCACTGAAGCTTTCTTT.